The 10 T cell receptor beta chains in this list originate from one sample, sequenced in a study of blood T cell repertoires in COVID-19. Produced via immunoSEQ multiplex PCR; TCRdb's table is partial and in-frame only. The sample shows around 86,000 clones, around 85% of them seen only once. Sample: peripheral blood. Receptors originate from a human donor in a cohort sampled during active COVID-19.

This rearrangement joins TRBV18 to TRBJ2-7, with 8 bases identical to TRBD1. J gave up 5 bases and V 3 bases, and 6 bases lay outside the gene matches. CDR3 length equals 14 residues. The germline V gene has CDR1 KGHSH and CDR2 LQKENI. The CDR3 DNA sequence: TGTGCCAGCTCACCTAAGACAGGGGTCCACGAGCAGTACTTC. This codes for CASSPKTGVHEQYF.

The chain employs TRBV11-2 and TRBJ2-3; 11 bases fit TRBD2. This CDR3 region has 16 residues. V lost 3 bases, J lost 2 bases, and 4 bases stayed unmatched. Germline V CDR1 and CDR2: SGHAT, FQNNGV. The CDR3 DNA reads TGTGCCAGCAGCTTGATTAGCGGGGGGGTCACAGATACGCAGTATTTT. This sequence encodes CASSLISGGVTDTQYF.

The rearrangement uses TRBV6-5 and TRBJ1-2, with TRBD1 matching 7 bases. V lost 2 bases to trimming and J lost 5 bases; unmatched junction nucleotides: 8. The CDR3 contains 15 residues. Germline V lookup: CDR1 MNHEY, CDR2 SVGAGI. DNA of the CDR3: TGTGCCAGCAGTTACCTGGGACAGACGGTTTATGGCTACACCTTC. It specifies CASSYLGQTVYGYTF.

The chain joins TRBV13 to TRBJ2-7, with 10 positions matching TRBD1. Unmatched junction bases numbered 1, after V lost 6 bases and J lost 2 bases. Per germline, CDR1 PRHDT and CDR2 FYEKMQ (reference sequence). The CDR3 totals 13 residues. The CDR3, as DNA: TGTGCCAGCAGGACAGGGGGCGCCTACGAGCAGTACTTC. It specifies CASRTGGAYEQYF.

The CDR3 reads CASSPDRFPNYNSPLHF. DNA of the CDR3: TGTGCCAGCAGCCCTGACAGGTTTCCCAATTATAATTCACCCCTCCACTTT. This chain links TRBV5-4 with TRBJ1-6, with D maybe TRBD1 (6 bases). In germline, CDR1 is SGHNT, CDR2 YYREEE (reference sequence). This CDR3 spans 17 amino acids. Between the trimmed V and J ends, which lost 4 bases and 4 bases, there was a span of 18 bases. Full variable domain (rest looked up from reference TRBV5-4 and TRBJ1-6): ETGVTQSPTHLIKTRGQQVTLRCSSQSGHNTVSWYQQALGQGPQFIFQYYREEENGRGNFPPRFSGLQFPNYSSELNVNALELDDSALYLCASSPDRFPNYNSPLHFGNGTRLTVT.

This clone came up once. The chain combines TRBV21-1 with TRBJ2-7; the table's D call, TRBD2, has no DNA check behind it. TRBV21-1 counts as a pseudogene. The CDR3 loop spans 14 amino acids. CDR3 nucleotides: TGTGCCAGCAGCAAAGGTCTAAGCTCCTACGAGCAGTACTTC. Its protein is CASSKGLSSYEQYF.

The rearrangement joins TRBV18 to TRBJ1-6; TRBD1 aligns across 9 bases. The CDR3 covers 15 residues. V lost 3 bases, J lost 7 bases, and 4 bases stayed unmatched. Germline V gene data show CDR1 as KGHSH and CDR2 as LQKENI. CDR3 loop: CASSPGQGQNSPLHF. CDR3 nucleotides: TGTGCCAGCTCACCTGGACAGGGGCAAAATTCACCCCTCCACTTT.

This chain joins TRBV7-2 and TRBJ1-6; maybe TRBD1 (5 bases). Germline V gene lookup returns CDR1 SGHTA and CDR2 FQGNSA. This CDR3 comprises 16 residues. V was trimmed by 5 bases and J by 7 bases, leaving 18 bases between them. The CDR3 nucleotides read TGTGCCAGCAGCCCAAGGGGCAGGGCGAACAATTCACCCCTCCACTTT. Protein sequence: CASSPRGRANNSPLHF.

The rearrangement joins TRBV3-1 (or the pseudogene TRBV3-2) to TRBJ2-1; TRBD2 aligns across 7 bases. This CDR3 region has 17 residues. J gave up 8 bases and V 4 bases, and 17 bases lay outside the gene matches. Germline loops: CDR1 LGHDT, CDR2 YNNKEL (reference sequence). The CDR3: CASSPPMAGGTRDEQFF. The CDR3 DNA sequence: TGTGCCAGCAGCCCCCCTATGGCCGGGGGGACGAGGGATGAGCAGTTCTTC.

The CDR3 protein is CASSSSGVTGELFF. CDR3 bases: TGTGCCAGCAGCTCCTCGGGGGTTACCGGGGAGCTGTTTTTT. V gene TRBV7-3 combines with J gene TRBJ2-2, with D possibly being TRBD2 (6 bases). Deletions cut 4 bases from V and 5 bases from J, with 11 bases between. Germline lookup yields CDR1 SGHTA and CDR2 FQGTGA. This CDR3 is built from 14 residues.